This TCR beta chain came from a study of blood T cell repertoires in COVID-19. Study-wide context: From the United States, Italy and Spain came samples of acute and convalescent COVID-19.

Produced via immunoSEQ multiplex PCR; TCRdb's table is partial and in-frame only. The sample records about 59,000 clones, roughly 80% being singletons. V gave up 5 bases and J gave up 6 bases; unmatched junction bases: 6. CDR3 length: 14 residues. Germline V CDR1 and CDR2: SGHAT, FQNNGV. What was sequenced was peripheral blood. The chain joins TRBV11-2 to TRBJ1-5; 8 nucleotides align to TRBD1. This receptor was obtained from a woman aged 45-59 years with active or convalescent COVID-19. The chain's CDR3 is CASSPGTGSQPQHF. The CDR3 DNA follows: TGTGCCAGCAGCCCGGGGACAGGTTCTCAGCCCCAGCATTTT.